The 32 T cell receptor beta chains reported below all come from one sample, sequenced in a study of regulatory T cells. The primer mix had 52 TRBV and 13 TRBJ primers. Here immunoSEQ multiplex PCR was the method, and the copy in TCRdb shows in-frame clones only, minus some. In the table there are about 20,000 clones, roughly 93% of which are singletons. The sample comprised CD8+ T cells sorted from blood. The receptors derive from a child younger than 10 with CD3G deficiency.

The chain is built from TRBV6-5 and TRBJ1-1, with D perhaps TRBD1 (6 bases). The germline V gene encodes CDR1 MNHEY and CDR2 SVGAGI. V lost 5 bases, J lost 5 bases, and 12 bases lay in between. CDR3 length: 13 residues. Here the CDR3 reads CASSAGVGTEAFF. The CDR3 bases are TGTGCCAGCAGTGCAGGGGTTGGGACTGAAGCTTTCTTT.

This chain connects TRBV6-1 to TRBJ1-2, with D uncertain. Trimming took 6 bases from V and 9 from J, leaving 14 bases between them. CDR1 is MNHNS and CDR2 is SASEGT in the germline V gene. This CDR3 has 12 amino acids. Written as DNA, the CDR3 is TGTGCCAGCAGGCCGGGAATTAGAAGCTACACCTTC. This sequence encodes CASRPGIRSYTF.

This clone was detected only a few times. The chain is built from TRBV28 and TRBJ2-3; 12 bases map to TRBD2. CDR3 length: 16 residues. The V gene's germline CDR1 is MDHEN and CDR2 SYDVKM. J gave up 1 base and V 5 bases, and 4 bases lay outside the gene matches. Written as DNA, the CDR3 is TGTGCCAGCAGTCCATCTAGCGGGAGGGGCACAGATACGCAGTATTTT. This gives the protein CASSPSSGRGTDTQYF.

This clone was recorded only once. The CDR3: CASSSPLTTYEQYF. The DNA for the CDR3 is TGTGCCAGCAGCTCCCCCTTAACTACCTACGAGCAGTACTTC. The chain is built from TRBV28 and TRBJ2-7; D is unresolved. Trimming removed 6 bases at V and 2 bases at J, with 14 bases between. The CDR3 is 14 residues long. Germline values: CDR1 MDHEN, CDR2 SYDVKM.

The rearrangement uses TRBV28 and TRBJ2-3; perhaps TRBD1 as D (6 bases). Germline V gene data show CDR1 as MDHEN and CDR2 as SYDVKM. Trimming removed 1 base from V and 6 bases from J, with 8 bases in between. The CDR3 is 13 residues long. The CDR3 reads CASSLFRGDTQYF. The CDR3 DNA is TGTGCCAGCAGTTTATTCAGGGGTGATACGCAGTATTTT. The entire variable domain, with the rest obtained from reference TRBV28 and TRBJ2-3, is as follows: DVKVTQSSRYLVKRTGEKVFLECVQDMDHENMFWYRQDPGLGLRLIYFSYDVKMKEKGDIPEGYSVSREKKERFSLILESASTNQTSMYLCASSLFRGDTQYFGPGTRLTVL.

The chain combines TRBV11-2 with TRBJ2-1; maybe TRBD2 (6 bases). V was cut by 4 bases and J by 4 bases, with 8 bases left in between. The germline V gene has CDR1 SGHAT and CDR2 FQNNGV. CDR3 length: 13 residues. Here the CDR3 reads CASSSTRYNEQFF. The DNA for the CDR3 is TGTGCCAGCAGCTCGACTAGATACAATGAGCAGTTCTTC.

The J gene is TRBJ1-1, the V gene TRBV28; TRBD1 agrees at 7 bases. In germline, CDR1 is MDHEN, CDR2 SYDVKM. The CDR3 is 14 amino acids. Trimming took 6 bases from V and 3 from J; bases not matched to a gene: 7. CDR3 in amino acids: CASRERGLDTEAFF. For the CDR3, the DNA is TGTGCCAGCAGGGAAAGGGGGCTGGACACTGAAGCTTTCTTT.

The chain carries TRBV28 and TRBJ2-6; 9 bases are shared with TRBD2. Germline loops: CDR1 MDHEN, CDR2 SYDVKM. The CDR3 runs 20 residues. J lost 0 bases, V lost 5 bases, and 14 bases had no gene match. CDR3 residues: CASSLSAGGRPDSGANVLTF. The CDR3 nucleotides read TGTGCCAGCAGTCTATCCGCGGGGGGGAGACCCGACTCTGGGGCCAACGTCCTGACTTTC.

The chain is built from TRBV28 and TRBJ2-4; D is ambiguous. Trimming stripped 5 bases from V and 0 bases from J, with 5 bases between. CDR1 and CDR2 from the germline V gene are MDHEN and SYDVKM. The CDR3 is made up of 13 amino acids. The DNA for the CDR3 is TGTGCCAGCAGTCTCGGAGCCAAAAACATTCAGTACTTC. This encodes CASSLGAKNIQYF. Drawing the rest from reference TRBV28 and TRBJ2-4, the complete variable domain is DVKVTQSSRYLVKRTGEKVFLECVQDMDHENMFWYRQDPGLGLRLIYFSYDVKMKEKGDIPEGYSVSREKKERFSLILESASTNQTSMYLCASSLGAKNIQYFGAGTRLSVL.

The V call is TRBV28, the J call TRBJ1-1; D is uncertain. The CDR3 has 13 amino acids. V lost 1 base, J lost 3 bases, and 6 bases lay in between. Germline CDR1 and CDR2: MDHEN and SYDVKM. This CDR3 reads CASSLSVDTEAFF. CDR3 DNA: TGTGCCAGCAGTTTATCCGTGGACACTGAAGCTTTCTTT.

Sample share makes this clone medium-sized. CDR3 coding DNA: TGCGCCAGCAGCGCCCTGGGACCCTACAATGAGCAGTTCTTC. Its translation is CASSALGPYNEQFF. The V and J genes are TRBV5-1 and TRBJ2-1, with D perhaps matching TRBD1 or TRBD2 (5 bases each). The ends were cut back, 4 bases at V and 2 bases at J, with 10 bases in the middle. Germline values: CDR1 SGHRS, CDR2 YFSETQ. The CDR3 runs 14 residues.

The V and J genes are TRBV4-1 and TRBJ2-7; the D is unclear. Germline assignment: CDR1 MGHRA and CDR2 YSYEKL. The length of the CDR3 is 13 residues. V was clipped by 0 bases and J by 5 bases, with 8 bases between them. This CDR3 is CASSQDEQDEQYF. DNA for the CDR3: TGCGCCAGCAGCCAAGATGAGCAAGACGAGCAGTACTTC.

The chain couples TRBV28 to TRBJ1-6, with D maybe TRBD1 (5 bases). This CDR3 has 16 residues. Trimming stripped 5 bases from V and 9 bases from J, with 20 bases between. Germline lookup yields CDR1 MDHEN and CDR2 SYDVKM. CDR3 sequence (DNA): TGTGCCAGCAGTGTGTTGGGACTCCCGATATCTTCACCCCTCCACTTT. Its protein is CASSVLGLPISSPLHF.

This clone has just one count. This chain uses TRBV4-1 with TRBJ1-3; tentatively, D is TRBD1 (6 bases). V was pared by 0 bases and J by 7 bases, with 16 bases between. Germline assignment: CDR1 MGHRA and CDR2 YSYEKL. The CDR3 is 16 amino acids. The CDR3 reads CASSQEPRGVSNTIYF. CDR3 nucleotides: TGCGCCAGCAGCCAAGAGCCCAGGGGCGTTTCTAACACCATATATTTT.

This clone came up once. For the CDR3, the DNA is TGTGCCAGCCGGCTACTGCAGGGACCCTACAATGAGCAGTTCTTC. It yields the protein CASRLLQGPYNEQFF. The chain employs TRBV6-1 and TRBJ2-1; D assignment may be TRBD1 or TRBD2 (5 bases each). Germline CDR1 MNHNS, CDR2 SASEGT. Trimming took 8 bases from V and 2 from J, leaving 16 bases between them. The CDR3 has 15 residues.

In DNA, the CDR3 is TGTGCCAGCAGTTTCGCGGGAGGGAACTATGGCTACACCTTC. As protein: CASSFAGGNYGYTF. The chain employs TRBV28 and TRBJ1-2; D is unclear. This CDR3 has 14 amino acids. Per germline, CDR1 MDHEN and CDR2 SYDVKM. The V end was cut by 3 bases, the J end by 2 bases, with 10 bases between.

This clone was counted once. The V gene is TRBV27, the J gene TRBJ2-2; D unclear. The CDR3 covers 13 residues. The germline V gene has CDR1 MNHEY and CDR2 SMNVEV (reference sequence). The germline V and J ends were trimmed by 4 bases and 7 bases, with 10 bases remaining between them. The CDR3 protein is CASSSTLVGELFF. In nucleotides, the CDR3 is TGTGCCAGCAGTTCGACATTAGTCGGGGAGCTGTTTTTT.

The gene calls are TRBV28 and TRBJ1-2; 7 bases are a match to TRBD1. Germline values: CDR1 MDHEN, CDR2 SYDVKM. The J segment lost 7 bases and the V segment lost 6 bases, leaving 17 bases of the junction unmatched. CDR3 length: 16 amino acids. The CDR3 DNA sequence: TGTGCCAGCAGCCCAAATTCAGGGGGAGGTCGTAGTGGCTACACCTTC. As protein: CASSPNSGGGRSGYTF.

V gene TRBV4-3 combines with J gene TRBJ2-7; the D gene is possibly TRBD1 (6 bases). The CDR3 sequence is 14 residues long. Germline CDR1 reads LGHNA; CDR2 reads YSLEER. V was shortened by 2 bases and J by 4 bases, with 12 bases between the two germline ends. CDR3 amino acids: CASSQTPGAYEQYF. Written as DNA, the CDR3 is TGCGCCAGCAGCCAAACCCCAGGGGCATACGAGCAGTACTTC.

The chain's CDR3 is CASSPGTGDQPQHF. The CDR3 nucleotides read TGTGCCAGCAGTCCCGGGACAGGGGATCAGCCCCAGCATTTT. The chain uses TRBV28 and TRBJ1-5; 10 bases line up with TRBD1. After removal of 5 bases from V and 5 bases from J, the junction contained 3 bases not matched to a gene. Germline loops: CDR1 MDHEN, CDR2 SYDVKM. The CDR3 has 14 residues. The entire variable domain, with the rest obtained from reference TRBV28 and TRBJ1-5, is as follows: DVKVTQSSRYLVKRTGEKVFLECVQDMDHENMFWYRQDPGLGLRLIYFSYDVKMKEKGDIPEGYSVSREKKERFSLILESASTNQTSMYLCASSPGTGDQPQHFGDGTRLSIL.

The table lists this clone with a count of one. In DNA, the CDR3 is TGTGCCAGCACCCGACAGGGAGGGAACACTGAAGCTTTCTTT. Translation gives CASTRQGGNTEAFF. V gene TRBV6-6 combines with J gene TRBJ1-1, with 7 bases aligning to TRBD1. Germline V gene data show CDR1 as MNHNY and CDR2 as SVGAGI (reference sequence). The CDR3 sequence is 14 residues long. J gave up 1 base and V 7 bases, and 6 bases lay outside the gene matches.

The chain carries TRBV7-8 and TRBJ2-7, with 7 bases lining up with TRBD1. After removal of 1 base from V and 5 bases from J, the junction contained 8 bases not matched to a gene. The germline V gene has CDR1 SGHVS and CDR2 FQNEAQ. The CDR3 spans 15 residues. The CDR3 reads CASSLGDRETDEQYF. DNA for the CDR3: TGTGCCAGCAGCTTAGGCGACAGGGAAACGGACGAGCAGTACTTC.

J is TRBJ1-5 and V is TRBV28; 9 nucleotides agree with TRBD1. The CDR3 contains 15 residues. Germline CDR1 and CDR2: MDHEN and SYDVKM. With 4 bases clipped from V and 4 bases from J, the junction kept 5 bases outside the gene matches. The CDR3 sequence is CASSSLQGANQPQHF. The DNA of the CDR3 is TGTGCCAGCAGTTCCTTACAGGGGGCAAATCAGCCCCAGCATTTT.

V and J are TRBV28 and TRBJ2-5; the match to TRBD2 covers 7 bases. Germline V gene data show CDR1 as MDHEN and CDR2 as SYDVKM. J was trimmed by 1 base and V by 5 bases; bases with no gene match: 13. This CDR3 has 17 amino acids. The DNA for the CDR3 is TGTGCCAGCAGTGACTCCCTGGTAGCTAGCGGCCAAGAGACCCAGTACTTC. It yields the protein CASSDSLVASGQETQYF.

The gene calls are TRBV28 and TRBJ1-5, with 7 nucleotides matching TRBD1. V shed 5 bases, J shed 3 bases, and the junction held 4 bases outside the gene matches. Germline-derived CDR1 and CDR2 are MDHEN and SYDVKM. CDR3 length: 14 residues. In DNA form, the CDR3 reads TGTGCCAGCAGTGTCAGGGGGTACAATCAGCCCCAGCATTTT. Its protein product is CASSVRGYNQPQHF.

J is TRBJ2-5 and V is TRBV7-8; TRBD1 aligns across 9 bases. TRBJ2-7 matches the DNA end more closely, so the J call is doubtful. The CDR3 is made up of 16 amino acids. CDR1 and CDR2 (germline): SGHVS, FQNEAQ. CDR3 nucleotide sequence: TGTGCCAGCAGCTTAGCAGAGGGGACAGGGTCCTACGAGCAGTACTTC. Its translation is CASSLAEGTGSYEQYF.

The rearrangement joins TRBV11-2 to TRBJ2-5; D possibly corresponds to TRBD2 (8 bases). Deletions cut 4 bases from V and 0 bases from J, with 15 bases between. Per germline, CDR1 SGHAT and CDR2 FQNNGV. CDR3 length: 16 residues. As DNA, the CDR3 is TGTGCCAGCAGCTCCCGGGAGGGGGCTTACCAAGAGACCCAGTACTTC. This encodes CASSSREGAYQETQYF.

The V and J genes are TRBV7-9 and TRBJ2-1; 8 bases align to TRBD1. V was clipped by 4 bases and J by 8 bases; unmatched bases: 10. The CDR3 totals 15 residues. Germline values: CDR1 SEHNR, CDR2 FQNEAQ (reference sequence). As DNA, the CDR3 is TGTGCCAGCAGCTCCCGGACAGGGCCTGTTGATGAGCAGTTCTTC. Its translation: CASSSRTGPVDEQFF.

V usage is TRBV28 and J usage is TRBJ1-5, with D hard to call. The germline V and J ends were trimmed by 3 bases and 5 bases, with 5 bases remaining between them. Germline lookup yields CDR1 MDHEN and CDR2 SYDVKM. CDR3 length: 12 amino acids. CDR3: CASSLIDQPQHF. The CDR3 bases are TGTGCCAGCAGTTTGATAGATCAGCCCCAGCATTTT.

The CDR3 bases are TGTGCCAGCAGCCGGGACGGACCCTCTGGAAACACCATATATTTT. Protein: CASSRDGPSGNTIYF. The chain has TRBV7-9 and TRBJ1-3; D might be TRBD1 (5 bases). There are 15 residues in the CDR3. The ends were cut back, 5 bases at V and 0 bases at J, with 11 bases in the middle. Looked up from germline, CDR1 is SEHNR and CDR2 is FQNEAQ (reference sequence).

The chain uses TRBV6-1 and TRBJ2-1; 12 bases align to TRBD1. The CDR3 spans 15 residues. The trim removed 6 bases at V and 8 bases at J, leaving 8 bases unmatched. Germline V gene lookup returns CDR1 MNHNS and CDR2 SASEGT. The CDR3 sequence is CASSEGTGGTYEQFF. In nucleotides, the CDR3 is TGTGCCAGCAGCGAGGGGACAGGGGGCACATATGAGCAGTTCTTC.

The chain joins TRBV5-1 to TRBJ2-7, with D uncertain. Germline CDR1 SGHRS, CDR2 YFSETQ. Between the trimmed V and J ends, which lost 0 bases and 2 bases, there was a span of 0 bases. The length of the CDR3 is 11 residues. The CDR3 region has the DNA TGCGCCAGCAGCTTGGCCTACGAGCAGTACTTC. Translated, it gives CASSLAYEQYF.